Shown below are 30 T cell receptor beta chains from a single sample sequenced in a study of blood T cell repertoires in COVID-19. Profiling relied on immunoSEQ multiplex PCR, and the TCRdb table lists in-frame clones only, not all of them. The sample consists of fewer than 200,000 clones, roughly 89% of them appearing once. The sequenced sample consisted of peripheral blood. These receptors were taken from a woman under 30 who had recovered from COVID-19.

The J gene is TRBJ1-1, the V gene TRBV5-4, with D tentatively TRBD1 (5 bases). CDR1 SGHNT and CDR2 YYREEE come from the germline V gene (reference sequence). Between the trimmed V and J ends, which lost 0 bases and 0 bases, there was a span of 9 bases. This CDR3 comprises 15 residues. DNA of the CDR3: TGTGCCAGCAGCTTGGCCTCGACAGTGAACACTGAAGCTTTCTTT. Amino acids: CASSLASTVNTEAFF.

V usage is TRBV10-3 and J usage is TRBJ2-7, with D perhaps TRBD1 (7 bases). V lost 2 bases and J lost 5, with 13 bases in between. The CDR3 spans 14 residues. The V gene's germline CDR1 is ENHRY and CDR2 SYGVKD. Written as DNA, the CDR3 is TGTGCCATCAGTGAGGCGCAGGGGGGCCACGAGCAGTACGTC. Translated, it gives CAISEAQGGHEQYV.

The chain has TRBV27 and TRBJ2-1, with 10 positions matching TRBD2. Germline V lookup: CDR1 MNHEY, CDR2 SMNVEV (reference sequence). Losses at the gene ends were 2 bases for V and 6 bases for J; bases not matched to a gene: 4. This CDR3 has 15 residues. CDR3 DNA sequence: TGTGCCAGCAGTTTAGGGCTAGCGGGAGTCAATGAGCAGTTCTTC. This sequence encodes CASSLGLAGVNEQFF.

The chain combines TRBV4-3 with TRBJ2-5; D remains unclear. CDR1 and CDR2 (germline): LGHNA, YSLEER. The germline V and J ends were trimmed by 0 bases and 4 bases, with 12 bases remaining between them. CDR3 length: 15 residues. The CDR3 reads CASSQDLNRGETQYF. The CDR3 DNA reads as TGCGCCAGCAGCCAAGATCTGAATAGAGGAGAGACCCAGTACTTC.

V usage is TRBV3-1 (or the pseudogene TRBV3-2) and J usage is TRBJ2-1; 8 bases are shared with TRBD1. The germline V gene has CDR1 LGHDT and CDR2 YNNKEL (reference sequence). CDR3 size: 14 residues. The V and J ends lost 3 bases and 7 bases, in that order; junction bases with no gene match: 5. The CDR3 is CASSHGQGFNEQFF. The CDR3 coding sequence is TGTGCCAGCAGCCACGGACAGGGTTTTAATGAGCAGTTCTTC.

This clone has more than one count but fewer than ten. The rearrangement links TRBV5-6 to TRBJ1-2; TRBD1 aligns across 7 bases. V shed 4 bases and J 3 bases; nucleotides not matched to a gene: 6. The CDR3 loop spans 14 amino acids. CDR1 is SGHDT, CDR2 YYEEEE, per germline. In DNA form, the CDR3 reads TGTGCCAGCAGCAGCAGGGGGGCCCACTATGGCTACACCTTC. Residues: CASSSRGAHYGYTF.

V and J are TRBV7-8 and TRBJ2-1; TRBD2 matches 7 bases. The germline V gene encodes CDR1 SGHVS and CDR2 FQNEAQ. This CDR3 has 15 amino acids. Trimming removed 5 bases from V and 4 bases from J; junction bases left unmatched: 8. CDR3 nucleotides: TGTGCCAGCAGCATTACTAGCGAAAGATACAATGAGCAGTTCTTC. It specifies CASSITSERYNEQFF.

V and J are TRBV5-4 and TRBJ1-1; D is possibly TRBD1 (6 bases). Germline V gives CDR1 SGHNT, CDR2 YYREEE (reference sequence). The length of the CDR3 is 13 residues. V lost 4 bases and J lost 7, with 14 bases in between. The CDR3 bases are TGTGCCAGCAGCGCCGACAGGAACTTTGAAGCTTTCTTT. It is translated as CASSADRNFEAFF.

The chain carries TRBV6-1 and TRBJ2-1, with a tentative D call TRBD2 (7 bases). Germline V CDR1 and CDR2: MNHNS, SASEGT. The CDR3 loop spans 18 amino acids. The V and J ends lost 3 bases and 4 bases respectively, with 22 bases between them. DNA for the CDR3: TGTGCCAGCAGTGAGGGGGGGCTTAGGACCCAAATTTACAATGAGCAGTTCTTC. Translated: CASSEGGLRTQIYNEQFF.

The V and J genes are TRBV10-3 and TRBJ2-1; 9 bases are shared with TRBD2. This CDR3 contains 16 residues. With 2 bases clipped from V and 0 bases from J, the junction kept 2 bases outside the gene matches. The V gene's germline CDR1 is ENHRY and CDR2 SYGVKD. The CDR3 region is CAISEERGVSYNEQFF. The CDR3 nucleotides are TGTGCCATCAGTGAGGAGCGGGGGGTCTCCTACAATGAGCAGTTCTTC.

The genes are TRBV7-8 and TRBJ2-7; D is perhaps TRBD2 (6 bases). The V end lost 7 bases, the J end lost 4 bases, and 11 bases lay between the germline ends. The CDR3 consists of 12 residues. In germline, CDR1 is SGHVS, CDR2 FQNEAQ. The CDR3 here is CASNFGGYEQYF. CDR3 DNA: TGTGCCAGCAATTTCGGAGGGTACGAGCAGTACTTC.

The V call is TRBV25-1, the J call TRBJ1-1; 7 positions match TRBD1. Germline CDR1 and CDR2: MGHDK and SYGVNS. This CDR3 has 15 amino acids. With 3 bases clipped from V and 1 base from J, the junction kept 5 bases outside the gene matches. The CDR3 here is CASSDPRQGNTEAFF. CDR3 coding DNA: TGTGCCAGCAGTGATCCTAGACAGGGGAACACTGAAGCTTTCTTT.

The V and J genes are TRBV7-2 and TRBJ2-7; TRBD1 aligns across 7 bases. This CDR3 has 17 residues. V was clipped by 2 bases and J by 5 bases; unmatched bases: 15. Germline CDR1 SGHTA, CDR2 FQGNSA. The CDR3 sequence is CASSLYSPRQGENEQYF. The DNA for the CDR3 is TGTGCCAGCAGCTTATATTCTCCGAGACAGGGAGAAAACGAGCAGTACTTC.

V usage is TRBV10-3 and J usage is TRBJ2-2; 8 bases agree with TRBD1. The CDR3 loop spans 13 amino acids. Trimming at V came to 11 bases and at J to 1 base, leaving 3 bases not matched to a gene. Germline V gives CDR1 ENHRY, CDR2 SYGVKD. CDR3 nucleotide sequence: TGTGCCTCTGGGACAGGGAACACCGGGGAGCTGTTTTTT. Protein: CASGTGNTGELFF.

The V gene is TRBV7-8, the J gene TRBJ2-1; 11 bases align to TRBD2. This CDR3 is 15 amino acids long. The germline V gene encodes CDR1 SGHVS and CDR2 FQNEAQ. The V gene end was trimmed by 6 bases and the J gene end by 7 bases; junction bases not matched to a gene: 8. The CDR3 spells CASRAWASGRNEQFF. The DNA of the CDR3 is TGTGCCAGCAGGGCTTGGGCTAGCGGGAGGAATGAGCAGTTCTTC.

This clone showed up just a few times. V is TRBV6-5 and J is TRBJ1-1, with no clear D. Germline CDR1 reads MNHEY; CDR2 reads SVGAGI. CDR3 length equals 12 residues. V was clipped by 4 bases and J by 7 bases, with 10 bases between them. The CDR3 coding sequence is TGTGCCAGCAGTTCGAACGGTTATGAAGCTTTCTTT. Translating gives CASSSNGYEAFF.

The chain combines TRBV7-8 with TRBJ1-1; no reliable D call. The germline gives CDR1 SGHVS, CDR2 FQNEAQ. There are 14 residues in the CDR3. V was pared by 5 bases and J by 6 bases, with 16 bases between. The CDR3 DNA follows: TGTGCCAGCAGCCGAGCCCCAGCGTTGGCTGAAGCTTTCTTT. It encodes CASSRAPALAEAFF.

The chain joins TRBV5-5 to TRBJ2-1; 10 bases match TRBD2. J lost 9 bases, V lost 1 base, and 10 bases had no gene match. Germline-derived CDR1 and CDR2 are SGHKS and YYEKEE (reference sequence). The CDR3 loop spans 16 amino acids. The CDR3 here is CASSLFASGGQGEQFF. The CDR3 region has the DNA TGTGCCAGCAGCTTGTTTGCTAGCGGGGGCCAGGGTGAGCAGTTCTTC.

V gene TRBV15 combines with J gene TRBJ2-5; 7 positions agree with TRBD1. The CDR3 contains 17 residues. The trim removed 3 bases at V and 5 bases at J, leaving 15 bases unmatched. The germline V gene has CDR1 LNHNV and CDR2 YYDKDF (reference sequence). Here the CDR3 DNA reads TGTGCCACCAGCAGGGACCTCCGGGACAGTATCAGCGAGACCCAGTACTTC. It yields the protein CATSRDLRDSISETQYF. Variable domain in full (rest from reference TRBV15 and TRBJ2-5): DAMVIQNPRYQVTQFGKPVTLSCSQTLNHNVMYWYQQKSSQAPKLLFHYYDKDFNNEADTPDNFQSRRPNTSFCFLDIRSPGLGDTAMYLCATSRDLRDSISETQYFGPGTRLLVL.

This chain uses TRBV30 with TRBJ1-6, with 7 bases that match TRBD1. Germline V gene data show CDR1 as GTSNPN and CDR2 as SVGIG (reference sequence). The CDR3 consists of 15 residues. The V and J ends lost 5 bases and 4 bases, in that order; junction bases with no gene match: 8. Here the CDR3 reads CAWRQGTLYNSPLHF. CDR3 DNA sequence: TGTGCCTGGCGACAGGGAACACTATATAATTCACCCCTCCACTTT.

V usage is TRBV6-2 or TRBV6-3 and J usage is TRBJ2-7, with D maybe TRBD2 (6 bases). The germline V and J ends were trimmed by 6 bases and 5 bases, with 11 bases remaining between them. From germline, CDR1 is MNHEY and CDR2 SVGEGT. The CDR3 runs 12 residues. CDR3 nucleotides: TGTGCCAGCAGCCCTGGAGGGCACGAGCAGTACGTC. Its translation is CASSPGGHEQYV.

The chain combines TRBV4-2 with TRBJ1-1; 7 bases are a match to TRBD1. The germline CDR1 and CDR2 sequences are LGHNA and YNFKEQ. The CDR3 totals 17 residues. V dropped 0 bases and J dropped 5; count of bases not matched to a gene: 12. This chain's CDR3 is CASSQDRWQGGSTEAFF. The CDR3 DNA sequence: TGTGCCAGCAGCCAAGACCGGTGGCAGGGGGGATCTACTGAAGCTTTCTTT.

This chain joins TRBV5-6 and TRBJ2-3, with a possible D match to TRBD1 (6 bases). Germline V CDR1 and CDR2: SGHDT, YYEEEE. The CDR3 sequence is 15 residues long. V lost 0 bases and J 2 bases, leaving 10 bases between the germline ends. CDR3 sequence: CASSLEGHYTDTQYF. The CDR3 nucleotides read TGTGCCAGCAGCTTGGAGGGACATTACACAGATACGCAGTATTTT.

The chain links TRBV5-1 to TRBJ1-1, with 7 nucleotides matching TRBD1. The CDR3 contains 16 residues. Germline V CDR1 and CDR2: SGHRS, YFSETQ. Trimming took 0 bases from V and 3 from J; bases not matched to a gene: 8. The CDR3 sequence: CASSLGAGGRYTEAFF. CDR3 nucleotide sequence: TGCGCCAGCAGCTTGGGTGCAGGGGGTAGGTACACTGAAGCTTTCTTT. Drawing the rest from reference TRBV5-1 and TRBJ1-1, the complete variable domain is KAGVTQTPRYLIKTRGQQVTLSCSPISGHRSVSWYQQTPGQGLQFLFEYFSETQRNKGNFPGRFSGRQFSNSRSEMNVSTLELGDSALYLCASSLGAGGRYTEAFFGQGTRLTVV.

The chain couples TRBV28 to TRBJ2-4, with D possibly matching TRBD2 (5 bases). In germline, CDR1 is MDHEN, CDR2 SYDVKM. This CDR3 spans 14 amino acids. V lost 2 bases and J 9 bases, leaving 14 bases between the germline ends. CDR3 nucleotides: TGTGCCAGCAGTTTAATCGGGGTTCAAGGCATTCAGTACTTC. It is translated as CASSLIGVQGIQYF.

The chain combines TRBV27 with TRBJ2-3; 8 nucleotides agree with TRBD2. Germline CDR1 is MNHEY and CDR2 is SMNVEV (reference sequence). The ends lost 6 bases at V and 2 bases at J; junction bases unmatched: 13. The CDR3 has 17 residues. The CDR3 loop reads CASSRPSSGPSTDTQYF. In DNA form, the CDR3 reads TGTGCCAGCAGCCGCCCTTCTAGCGGGCCCTCCACAGATACGCAGTATTTT.

This sequence joins TRBV2 and TRBJ2-7; 8 nucleotides line up with TRBD1. CDR3 size: 13 residues. Trimming took 7 bases from V and 4 from J; bases not matched to a gene: 6. In germline, CDR1 is SNHLY, CDR2 FYNNEI. The chain's CDR3 is CASISDRDYEQYF. The CDR3 DNA follows: TGTGCCAGCATCTCGGACAGGGATTACGAGCAGTACTTC.

This sequence joins TRBV28 and TRBJ1-2; 10 bases agree with TRBD1. This CDR3 is built from 16 residues. The V gene's germline CDR1 is MDHEN and CDR2 SYDVKM. The V segment lost 8 bases and the J segment 4 bases; nucleotides outside the gene matches: 13. CDR3 in amino acids: CASLTGGGGGAYGYTF. CDR3 nucleotides: TGTGCCAGCTTGACAGGGGGCGGAGGAGGTGCCTATGGCTACACCTTC.

This rearrangement joins TRBV18 to TRBJ1-6, with 8 bases that match TRBD1. The J segment lost 7 bases and the V segment lost 3 bases, leaving 8 bases of the junction unmatched. Germline values: CDR1 KGHSH, CDR2 LQKENI. This CDR3 is 16 amino acids long. CDR3 DNA sequence: TGTGCCAGCTCACCCCAACCGGGACAGGTCAATTCACCCCTCCACTTT. Amino acid sequence: CASSPQPGQVNSPLHF.

This chain uses TRBV5-8 with TRBJ2-5; no clear D gene. Germline assignment: CDR1 SGHTS and CDR2 YDEGEE. CDR3 length: 14 amino acids. V gave up 4 bases and J gave up 5 bases, with 15 bases separating them. CDR3 sequence: CASSPVRSRETQYF. DNA of the CDR3: TGTGCCAGCAGCCCGGTGCGGTCAAGGGAGACCCAGTACTTC. Based on the CDR3 plus reference TRBV5-8 and TRBJ2-5, the full variable domain is EAGVTQSPTHLIKTRGQQATLRCSPISGHTSVYWYQQALGLGLQFLLWYDEGEERNRGNFPPRFSGRQFPNYSSELNVNALELEDSALYLCASSPVRSRETQYFGPGTRLLVL.